This TCR beta chain was obtained from a study of cytomegalovirus exposure and HLA in healthy donors. Trimming removed 3 bases at V and 4 bases at J, with 15 bases between. CDR1 is LNHNV and CDR2 is YYDKDF in the germline V gene (reference sequence). This CDR3 has 15 amino acids. Assay: immunoSEQ multiplex PCR; the TCRdb copy retains only in-frame clones and omits some. Of about 200,000 clones listed, roughly 82% are singletons. Source material: PBMCs. The sequence derives from a woman aged 25-40 years in good health and CMV-seropositive. The gene calls are TRBV15 and TRBJ1-2; D unresolved. The CDR3 protein is CATSSPARLIYGYTF. CDR3 nucleotides: TGTGCCACCAGCAGCCCGGCCAGACTTATCTATGGCTACACCTTC.